This T cell receptor beta chain derives from a study of immune reconstitution after stem cell transplant in scleroderma. This clonotype was counted between two and nine times. MiXCR, run by TCRdb on the RT-PCR reads, gives a single entry per CDR3 protein. The repertoire consists of thousands of distinct CDR3 sequences, with 8.5% occurring once and the leading ten covering under 5.5%. Specimen collection occurred before or after autologous hematopoietic stem cell transplantation (not recorded which). The receptor comes from a male donor with systemic sclerosis.

CDR3 residues: CSAREGQELLSGANVLTF. CDR3 in DNA: TGCAGTGCTAGAGAAGGACAGGAGCTACTCTCTGGGGCCAACGTCCTGACTTTC. The genes are TRBV20-1 and TRBJ2-6; 7 bases line up with TRBD1. CDR3 size: 18 residues. Germline V gene data show CDR1 as DFQATT and CDR2 as SNEGSKA (reference sequence). The J segment lost 0 bases and the V segment lost 0 bases, leaving 8 bases of the junction unmatched.